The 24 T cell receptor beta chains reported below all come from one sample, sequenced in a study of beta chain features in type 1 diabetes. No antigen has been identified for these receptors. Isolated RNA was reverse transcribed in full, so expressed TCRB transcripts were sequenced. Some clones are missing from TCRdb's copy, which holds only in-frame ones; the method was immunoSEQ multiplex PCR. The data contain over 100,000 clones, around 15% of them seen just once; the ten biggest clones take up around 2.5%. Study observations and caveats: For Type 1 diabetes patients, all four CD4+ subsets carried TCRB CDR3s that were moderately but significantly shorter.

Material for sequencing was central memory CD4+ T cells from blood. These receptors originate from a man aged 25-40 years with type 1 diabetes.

CDR3 sequence reads: CASSLGLTNEKLFF. For the CDR3, the DNA is TGCGCCAGCAGCCTGGGTTTAACTAATGAAAAACTGTTTTTT. The V and J genes are TRBV5-1 and TRBJ1-4; unclear D gene. The CDR3 covers 14 residues. The germline V gene has CDR1 SGHRS and CDR2 YFSETQ. V was shortened by 4 bases and J by 1 base, with 8 bases between the two germline ends.

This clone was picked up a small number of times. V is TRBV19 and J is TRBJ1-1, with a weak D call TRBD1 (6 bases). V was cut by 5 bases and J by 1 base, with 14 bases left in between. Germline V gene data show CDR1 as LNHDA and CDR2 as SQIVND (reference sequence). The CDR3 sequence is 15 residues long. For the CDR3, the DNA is TGTGCCAGTAGTCCTCAGGGGCTCGCGAACACTGAAGCTTTCTTT. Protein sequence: CASSPQGLANTEAFF.

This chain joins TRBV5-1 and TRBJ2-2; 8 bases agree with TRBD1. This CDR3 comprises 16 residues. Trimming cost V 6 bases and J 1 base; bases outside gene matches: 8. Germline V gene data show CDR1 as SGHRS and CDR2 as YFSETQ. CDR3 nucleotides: TGCGCCAGCAACCCTCAGGGACAGGAGAACACCGGGGAGCTGTTTTTT. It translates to CASNPQGQENTGELFF.

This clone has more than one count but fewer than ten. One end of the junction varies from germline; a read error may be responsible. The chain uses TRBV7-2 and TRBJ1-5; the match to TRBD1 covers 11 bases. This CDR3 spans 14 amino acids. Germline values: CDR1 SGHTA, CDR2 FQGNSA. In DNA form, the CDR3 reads TGTGCCAGCAGCCGGACAGGGGGCAACCAGCCCCAGCATTTT. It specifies CASSRTGGNQPQHF. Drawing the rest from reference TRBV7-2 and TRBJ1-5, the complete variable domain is GAGVSQSPSNKVTEKGKDVELRCDPISGHTALYWYRQSLGQGLEFLIYFQGNSAPDKSGLPSDRFSAERTGGSVSTLTIQRTQQEDSAVYLCASSRTGGNQPQHFGDGTRLSIL.

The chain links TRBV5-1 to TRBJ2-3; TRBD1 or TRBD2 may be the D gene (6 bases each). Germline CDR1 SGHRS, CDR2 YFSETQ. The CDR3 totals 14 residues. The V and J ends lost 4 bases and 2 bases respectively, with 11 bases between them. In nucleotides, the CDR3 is TGCGCCAGCAGCCGAGGGGGGACCACAGATACGCAGTATTTT. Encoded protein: CASSRGGTTDTQYF. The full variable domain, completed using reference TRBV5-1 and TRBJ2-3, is KAGVTQTPRYLIKTRGQQVTLSCSPISGHRSVSWYQQTPGQGLQFLFEYFSETQRNKGNFPGRFSGRQFSNSRSEMNVSTLELGDSALYLCASSRGGTTDTQYFGPGTRLTVL.

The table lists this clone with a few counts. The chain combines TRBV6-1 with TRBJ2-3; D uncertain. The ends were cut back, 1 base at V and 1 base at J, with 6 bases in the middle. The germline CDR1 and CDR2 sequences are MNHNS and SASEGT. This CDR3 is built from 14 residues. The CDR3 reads CASSEVQGTDTQYF. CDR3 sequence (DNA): TGTGCCAGCAGTGAAGTTCAGGGCACAGATACGCAGTATTTT.

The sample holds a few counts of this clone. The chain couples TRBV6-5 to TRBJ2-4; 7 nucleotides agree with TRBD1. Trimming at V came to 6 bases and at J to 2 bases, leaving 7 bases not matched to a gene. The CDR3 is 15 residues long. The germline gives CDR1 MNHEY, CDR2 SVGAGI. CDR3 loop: CASRLQGSSKNIQYF. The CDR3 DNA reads TGTGCCAGCAGATTACAGGGGTCGTCCAAAAACATTCAGTACTTC.

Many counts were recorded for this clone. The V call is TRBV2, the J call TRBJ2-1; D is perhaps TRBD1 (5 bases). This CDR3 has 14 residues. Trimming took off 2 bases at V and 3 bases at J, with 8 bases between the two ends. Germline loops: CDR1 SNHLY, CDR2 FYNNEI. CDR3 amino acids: CASSERRVYNEQFF. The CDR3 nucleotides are TGTGCCAGCAGTGAACGCAGGGTCTACAATGAGCAGTTCTTC.

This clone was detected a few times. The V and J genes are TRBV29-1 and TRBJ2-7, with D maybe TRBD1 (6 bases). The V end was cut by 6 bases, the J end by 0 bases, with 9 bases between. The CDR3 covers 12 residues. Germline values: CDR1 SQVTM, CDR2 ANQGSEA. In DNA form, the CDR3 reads TGCAGCGTAAAGGACAGCTCCTACGAGCAGTACTTC. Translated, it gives CSVKDSSYEQYF.

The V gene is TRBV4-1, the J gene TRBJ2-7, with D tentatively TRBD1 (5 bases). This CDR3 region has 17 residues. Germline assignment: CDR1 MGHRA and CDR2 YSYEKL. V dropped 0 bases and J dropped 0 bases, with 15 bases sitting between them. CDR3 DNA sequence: TGCGCCAGCAGCCAAGATCTTCGGACATATTACTCCTACGAGCAGTACTTC. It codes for CASSQDLRTYYSYEQYF.

This CDR3 reads CASSGGGYQETQYF. The CDR3 DNA reads TGTGCCAGCAGCGGCGGGGGGTACCAAGAGACCCAGTACTTC. This rearrangement joins TRBV7-9 to TRBJ2-5; 8 bases agree with TRBD2. Germline assignment: CDR1 SEHNR and CDR2 FQNEAQ (reference sequence). This CDR3 contains 14 residues. V shed 5 bases and J 0 bases; nucleotides not matched to a gene: 2.

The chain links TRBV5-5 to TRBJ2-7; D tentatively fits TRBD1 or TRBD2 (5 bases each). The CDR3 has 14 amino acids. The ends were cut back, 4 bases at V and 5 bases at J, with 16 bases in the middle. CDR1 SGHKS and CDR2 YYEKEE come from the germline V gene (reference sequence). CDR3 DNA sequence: TGTGCCAGCAGCCCAAGGGACCGGAAGCACGAGCAGTACTTC. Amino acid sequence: CASSPRDRKHEQYF.

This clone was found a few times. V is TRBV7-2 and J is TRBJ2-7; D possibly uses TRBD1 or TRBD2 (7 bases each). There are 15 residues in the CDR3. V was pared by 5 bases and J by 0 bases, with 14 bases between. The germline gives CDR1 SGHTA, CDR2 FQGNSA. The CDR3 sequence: CASSLGGTDSYEQYF. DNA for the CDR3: TGTGCCAGCAGCCTGGGAGGGACAGACTCCTACGAGCAGTACTTC.

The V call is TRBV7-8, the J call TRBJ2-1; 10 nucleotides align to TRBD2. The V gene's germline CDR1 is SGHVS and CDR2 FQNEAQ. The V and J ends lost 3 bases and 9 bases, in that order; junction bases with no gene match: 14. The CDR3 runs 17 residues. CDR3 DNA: TGTGCCAGCAGCTTTGAGAGCGGGGGGGCTACAAGCACTGAGCAGTTCTTC. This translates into CASSFESGGATSTEQFF.

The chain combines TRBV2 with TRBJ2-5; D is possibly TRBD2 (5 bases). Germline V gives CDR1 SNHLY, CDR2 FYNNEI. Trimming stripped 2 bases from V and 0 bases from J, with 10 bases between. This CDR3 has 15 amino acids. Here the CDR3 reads CASSEQSGDQETQYF. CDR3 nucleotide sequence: TGTGCCAGCAGTGAACAGTCCGGGGACCAAGAGACCCAGTACTTC.

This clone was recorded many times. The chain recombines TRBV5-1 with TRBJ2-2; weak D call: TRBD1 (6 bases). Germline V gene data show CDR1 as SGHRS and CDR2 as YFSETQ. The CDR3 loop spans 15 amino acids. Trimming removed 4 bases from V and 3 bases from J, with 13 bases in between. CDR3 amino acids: CASSMTGEDTGELFF. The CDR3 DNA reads TGCGCCAGCAGCATGACAGGCGAGGACACCGGGGAGCTGTTTTTT.

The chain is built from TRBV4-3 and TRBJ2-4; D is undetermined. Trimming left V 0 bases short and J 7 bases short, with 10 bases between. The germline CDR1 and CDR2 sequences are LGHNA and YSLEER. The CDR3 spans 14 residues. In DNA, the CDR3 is TGCGCCAGCAGCCAAGATCGGCCTAGGAACATTCAGTACTTC. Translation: CASSQDRPRNIQYF.

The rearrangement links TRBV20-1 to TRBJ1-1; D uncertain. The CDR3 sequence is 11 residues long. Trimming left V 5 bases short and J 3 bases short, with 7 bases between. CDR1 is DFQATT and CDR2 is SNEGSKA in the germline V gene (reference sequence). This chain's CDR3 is CSAPDYTEAFF. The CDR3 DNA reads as TGCAGTGCTCCTGATTACACTGAAGCTTTCTTT.

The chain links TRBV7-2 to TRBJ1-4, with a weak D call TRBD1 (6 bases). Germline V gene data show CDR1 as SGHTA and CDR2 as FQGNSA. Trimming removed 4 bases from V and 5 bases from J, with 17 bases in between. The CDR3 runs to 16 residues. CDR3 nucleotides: TGTGCCAGCAGCTACATAACAGGGAGTCGGAATGAAAAACTGTTTTTT. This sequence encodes CASSYITGSRNEKLFF.

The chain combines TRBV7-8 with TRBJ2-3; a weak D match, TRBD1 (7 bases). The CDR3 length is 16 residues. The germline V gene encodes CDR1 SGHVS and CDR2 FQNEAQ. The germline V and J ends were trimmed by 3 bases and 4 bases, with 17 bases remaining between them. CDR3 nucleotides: TGTGCCAGCAGCTTGGGGCAGGGGGAGGAGGCAGATACGCAGTATTTT. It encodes CASSLGQGEEADTQYF.

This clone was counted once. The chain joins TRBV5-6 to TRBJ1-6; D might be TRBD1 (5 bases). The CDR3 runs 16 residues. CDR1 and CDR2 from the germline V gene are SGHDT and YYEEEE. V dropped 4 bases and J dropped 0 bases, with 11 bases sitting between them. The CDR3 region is CASSQRGGSYNSPLHF. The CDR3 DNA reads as TGTGCCAGCAGCCAACGGGGCGGCTCCTATAATTCACCCCTCCACTTT.

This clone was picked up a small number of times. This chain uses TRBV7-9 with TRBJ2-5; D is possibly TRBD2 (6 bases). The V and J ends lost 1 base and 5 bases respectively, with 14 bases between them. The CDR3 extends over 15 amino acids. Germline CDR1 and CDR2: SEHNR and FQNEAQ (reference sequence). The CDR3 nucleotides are TGTGCCAGCAGCTTAGTCCTTGGGGGGATCGAGACCCAGTACTTC. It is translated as CASSLVLGGIETQYF. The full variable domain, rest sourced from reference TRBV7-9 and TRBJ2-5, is DTGVSQNPRHKITKRGQNVTFRCDPISEHNRLYWYRQTLGQGPEFLTYFQNEAQLEKSRLLSDRFSAERPKGSFSTLEIQRTEQGDSAMYLCASSLVLGGIETQYFGPGTRLLVL.

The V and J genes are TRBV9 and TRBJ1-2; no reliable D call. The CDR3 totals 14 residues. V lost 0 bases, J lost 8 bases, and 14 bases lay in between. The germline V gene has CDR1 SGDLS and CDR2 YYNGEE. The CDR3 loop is CASSVGLDGWGYTF. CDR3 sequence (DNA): TGTGCCAGCAGCGTAGGTCTTGACGGTTGGGGCTACACCTTC. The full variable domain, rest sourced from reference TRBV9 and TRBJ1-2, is DSGVTQTPKHLITATGQRVTLRCSPRSGDLSVYWYQQSLDQGLQFLIQYYNGEERAKGNILERFSAQQFPDLHSELNLSSLELGDSALYFCASSVGLDGWGYTFGSGTRLTVV.

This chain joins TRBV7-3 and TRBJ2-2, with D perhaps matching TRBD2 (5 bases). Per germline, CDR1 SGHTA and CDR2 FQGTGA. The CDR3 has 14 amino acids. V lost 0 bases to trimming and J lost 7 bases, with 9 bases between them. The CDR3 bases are TGTGCCAGCAGCTTAACGGGAAGCGGCGGGGAGCTGTTTTTT. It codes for CASSLTGSGGELFF.